The text below deals with one TCR beta chain. This entry belongs to a study of cytomegalovirus exposure and HLA in healthy donors. Assay used: immunoSEQ multiplex PCR; TCRdb lists only in-frame clones, some missing. The sample holds about 130,000 clones, just under 90% seen once. Input material: PBMCs. The sequence derives from a man aged 25-45 years in good health and CMV-seronegative.

The CDR3 is CASSRGLIPVDRDLNEQYF. Written as DNA, the CDR3 is TGTGCCAGCAGCCGGGGCCTCATTCCCGTGGACAGGGACTTAAACGAGCAGTACTTC. The V gene is TRBV5-6, the J gene TRBJ2-7, with 8 bases lining up with TRBD1. Germline V gene lookup returns CDR1 SGHDT and CDR2 YYEEEE. V shed 4 bases and J 5 bases; nucleotides not matched to a gene: 23. The CDR3 totals 19 residues.